This record covers a single TCR beta chain. This sample is drawn from a study of blood T cell repertoires in COVID-19. Across the study: Nucleic acid was either cDNA or gDNA, and it came from T cells, B-cell-depleted T cells, or PBMCs.

From germline, CDR1 is SGHNT and CDR2 YYREEE (reference sequence). This CDR3 has 15 amino acids. With V trimmed by 4 bases and J by 1 base, 7 bases remained unmatched. Data came from immunoSEQ multiplex PCR; TCRdb stores just in-frame clones and leaves some out. The table has about 220,000 clones, about 80% seen once. Participants spanned ages roughly 18 to 90 years and resided in about 24 US areas. Each participant's cohort was designated according to participant-reported clinical history. The sample comprised PBMCs or T cells enriched from blood (not recorded which). The source is a man between 40 and 49 years old who had recovered from COVID-19. V gene TRBV5-4 combines with J gene TRBJ2-7; 8 positions agree with TRBD1. In DNA form, the CDR3 reads TGTGCCAGCAGCCCTTCCGGGACAGGTTCCTACGAGCAGTACTTC. Protein product: CASSPSGTGSYEQYF.